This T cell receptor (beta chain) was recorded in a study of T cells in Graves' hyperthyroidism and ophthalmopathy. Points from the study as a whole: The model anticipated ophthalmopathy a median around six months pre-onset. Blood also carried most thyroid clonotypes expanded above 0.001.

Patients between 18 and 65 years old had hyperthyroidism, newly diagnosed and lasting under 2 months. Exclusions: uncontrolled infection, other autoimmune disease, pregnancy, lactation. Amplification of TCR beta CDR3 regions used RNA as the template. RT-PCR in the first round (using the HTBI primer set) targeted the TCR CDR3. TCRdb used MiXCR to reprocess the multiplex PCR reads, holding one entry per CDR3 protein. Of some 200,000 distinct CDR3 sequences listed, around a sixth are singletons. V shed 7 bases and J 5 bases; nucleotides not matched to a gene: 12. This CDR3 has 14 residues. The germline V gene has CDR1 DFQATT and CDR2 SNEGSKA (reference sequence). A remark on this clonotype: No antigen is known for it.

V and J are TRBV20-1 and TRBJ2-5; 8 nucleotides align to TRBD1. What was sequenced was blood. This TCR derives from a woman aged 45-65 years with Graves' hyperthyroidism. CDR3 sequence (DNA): TGCAGTGTGAACAGGGGGAAAGGACAGGAGACCCAGTACTTC. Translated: CSVNRGKGQETQYF.